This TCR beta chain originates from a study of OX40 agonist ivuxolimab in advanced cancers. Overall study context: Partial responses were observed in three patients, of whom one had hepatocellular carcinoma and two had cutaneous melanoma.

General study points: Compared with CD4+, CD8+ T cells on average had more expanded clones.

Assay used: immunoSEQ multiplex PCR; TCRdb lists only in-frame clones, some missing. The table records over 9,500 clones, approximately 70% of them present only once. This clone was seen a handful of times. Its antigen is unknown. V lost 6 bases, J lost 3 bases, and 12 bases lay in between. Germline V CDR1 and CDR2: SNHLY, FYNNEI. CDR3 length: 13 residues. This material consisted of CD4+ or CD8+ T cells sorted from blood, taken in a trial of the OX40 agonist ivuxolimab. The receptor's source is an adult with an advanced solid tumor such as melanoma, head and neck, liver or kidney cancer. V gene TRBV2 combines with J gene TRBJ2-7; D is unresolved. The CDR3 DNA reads TGTGCCAGCAGAAAGGGCCTTTACTACGAGCAGTACTTC. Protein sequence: CASRKGLYYEQYF.